The rows below give T cell receptor beta chains drawn from one sample of a study of shared clonotypes between healthy human individuals. Sequencing used immunoSEQ multiplex PCR; TCRdb keeps in-frame clones, though not all of them. The sample comprises a few hundred thousand clones, around 97% of which are singletons, and around 0.06% rests with the top ten. The sequenced material came from naive CD4+ T cells sorted from blood. These receptors originate from a young woman in good health. CDR3s include the opening cysteine and the closing phenylalanine or tryptophan. D genes are given only for firm matches. Some rows mark clone size as missing; the rest say once, few, many or name a class of expanded clone.

clone size	V gene	D gene	J gene	CDR3 DNA	CDR3 protein
.	TRBV18	TRBD2	TRBJ2-1	TGTGCCAGCTCACACAGGCCAACTAGCGGGAGGTGGAATGAGCAGTTCTTC	CASSHRPTSGRWNEQFF
.	TRBV28	.	TRBJ2-7	TGTGCCAGCAGTTCGGTCTACGAGCAGTACTTC	CASSSVYEQYF
.	TRBV12-5	.	TRBJ2-1	TGTGCTAGTGGTTTGGTACGGACGGGTAAGGGTGAGCAGTTCTTC	CASGLVRTGKGEQFF
.	TRBV5-4	.	TRBJ1-4	TGTGCCAGCAGCTTGGGGGCCGGGTCTAGGGAAAAACTGTTTTTT	CASSLGAGSREKLFF
.	TRBV7-8	TRBD1	TRBJ1-1	TGTGCCAGCAGCTGGAGGACACAGGGGGCTGAAGCTTTCTTT	CASSWRTQGAEAFF
.	TRBV14	TRBD2	TRBJ2-5	TGTGCCAGCAGCCAAGGCTGGTTAGCGGGGGCAGAGACCCAGTACTTC	CASSQGWLAGAETQYF
.	TRBV7-2	TRBD1	TRBJ2-3	TGTGCCAGCAGCCGAACGACAGGGGGCGCGGCAGATACGCAGTATTTT	CASSRTTGGAADTQYF
.	TRBV4-1	.	TRBJ2-3	TGCGCCAGCAGCCAAGGCGGGGCCCCAGATACGCAGTATTTT	CASSQGGAPDTQYF
once	TRBV9	TRBD1	TRBJ2-7	TGTGCCAGCACCCCTTGGTCGGGACAGATGTCCTACGAGCAGTACTTC	CASTPWSGQMSYEQYF
.	TRBV7-8	.	TRBJ2-2	TGTGCCAGCAGAAAGCAGAGGAGCCCCGGGGAGCTGTTTTTT	CASRKQRSPGELFF
.	TRBV14	.	TRBJ2-5	TGTGCCAGCAGCGTCGTACACCTCCAAGAGACCCAGTACTTC	CASSVVHLQETQYF
.	TRBV28	TRBD1	TRBJ1-4	TGTGCCAGCAGTCGTGACAGGGAGGGTGAAAAACTGTTTTTT	CASSRDREGEKLFF
once	TRBV20-1	.	TRBJ2-7	TGCAGTGCTAGAGCAGACGAGCAGTACTTC	CSARADEQYF
.	TRBV2	TRBD1	TRBJ1-1	TGTGCCAGCAGAGACGACAGGGGCCCCGGGGCTTTCTTT	CASRDDRGPGAFF
.	TRBV5-6	.	TRBJ1-2	TGTGCCAGCAGCTTACCCGACGGGAATGGCTACACCTTC	CASSLPDGNGYTF
.	TRBV5-1	.	TRBJ2-3	TGCGCCAGCAGCCTTAGCGCCCAAGACACAGATACGCAGTATTTT	CASSLSAQDTDTQYF
.	TRBV23-1	.	TRBJ2-7	TGCGCCAGCAGTCAATCGTACACATCGGACTACGAGCAGTACTTC	CASSQSYTSDYEQYF
.	TRBV6-5	TRBD1	TRBJ1-2	TGTGCCAGCAGTTGGGACAGCTCAGCCTCTGGCTATGGCTACACCTTC	CASSWDSSASGYGYTF
.	TRBV2	TRBD1	TRBJ1-4	TGTGCCAGCAGTGTGGGACAGGGGAAAGAAAAACTGTTTTTT	CASSVGQGKEKLFF
.	TRBV19	.	TRBJ1-5	TGTGCCAGTAGTAGGACGGTAGACAATCAGCCCCAGCATTTT	CASSRTVDNQPQHF
few	TRBV10-1	.	TRBJ1-5	TGCGCCAGCAGTGCTGCAATCAATCAGCCCCAGCATTTT	CASSAAINQPQHF
.	TRBV18	.	TRBJ2-3	TGTGCCAGCTCACCACCGGGGGGCACAGATACGCAGTATTTT	CASSPPGGTDTQYF
few	TRBV7-2	TRBD1	TRBJ1-5	TGTGCCAGCAGCCCAAGACAGGGCCGCCAGCCCCAGCATTTT	CASSPRQGRQPQHF
once	TRBV6-6	.	TRBJ2-7	TGTGCCAGCAGTTACGACGTGATGTCGGTGCAGTACTTC	CASSYDVMSVQYF
.	TRBV7-9	TRBD2	TRBJ2-3	TGTGCCAGCAGCTCGCCGCCCATGACTAGCGGGATAGATACGCAGTATTTT	CASSSPPMTSGIDTQYF
.	TRBV28	TRBD2	TRBJ2-7	TGTGCCAGCAGGGGGACTAGCGGAACCGGACCCTACGAGCAGTACTTC	CASRGTSGTGPYEQYF
.	TRBV7-9	.	TRBJ1-1	TGTGCCAGCAGCTTCGATCAAGGGAGCACTGAAGCTTTCTTT	CASSFDQGSTEAFF
.	TRBV29-1	.	TRBJ2-1	TGCAGCGTTGGAGAGACAGTATACAATGAGCAGTTCTTC	CSVGETVYNEQFF